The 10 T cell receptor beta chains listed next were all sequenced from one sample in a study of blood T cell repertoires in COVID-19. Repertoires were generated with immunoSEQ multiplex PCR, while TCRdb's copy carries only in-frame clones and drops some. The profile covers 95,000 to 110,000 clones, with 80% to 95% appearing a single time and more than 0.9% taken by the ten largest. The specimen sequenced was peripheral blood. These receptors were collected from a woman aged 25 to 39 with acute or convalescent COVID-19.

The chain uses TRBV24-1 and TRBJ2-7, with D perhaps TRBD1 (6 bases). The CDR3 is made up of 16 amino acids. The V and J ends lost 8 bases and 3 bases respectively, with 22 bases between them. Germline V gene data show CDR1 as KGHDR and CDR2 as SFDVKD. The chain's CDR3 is CATKLRGKVEVYEQYF. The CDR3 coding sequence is TGTGCCACCAAGCTCAGGGGAAAGGTTGAAGTCTACGAGCAGTACTTC.

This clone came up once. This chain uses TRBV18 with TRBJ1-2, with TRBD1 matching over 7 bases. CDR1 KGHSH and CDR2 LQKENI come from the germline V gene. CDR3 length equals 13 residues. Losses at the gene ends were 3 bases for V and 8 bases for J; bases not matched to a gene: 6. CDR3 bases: TGTGCCAGCTCACCGGACAGGTCTTGGGGCTACACCTTC. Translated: CASSPDRSWGYTF.

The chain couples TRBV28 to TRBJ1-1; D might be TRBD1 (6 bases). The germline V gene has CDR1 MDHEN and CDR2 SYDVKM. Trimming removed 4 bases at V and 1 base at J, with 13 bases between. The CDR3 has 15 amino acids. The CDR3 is CASSSGANTNTEAFF. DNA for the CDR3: TGTGCCAGCAGTTCAGGGGCCAACACGAACACTGAAGCTTTCTTT.

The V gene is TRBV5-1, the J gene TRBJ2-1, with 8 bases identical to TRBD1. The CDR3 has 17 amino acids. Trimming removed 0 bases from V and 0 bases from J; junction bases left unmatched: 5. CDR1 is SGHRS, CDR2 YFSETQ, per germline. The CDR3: CASSLGQGSRSYNEQFF. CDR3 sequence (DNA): TGCGCCAGCAGCTTGGGACAGGGGAGTCGCTCCTACAATGAGCAGTTCTTC.

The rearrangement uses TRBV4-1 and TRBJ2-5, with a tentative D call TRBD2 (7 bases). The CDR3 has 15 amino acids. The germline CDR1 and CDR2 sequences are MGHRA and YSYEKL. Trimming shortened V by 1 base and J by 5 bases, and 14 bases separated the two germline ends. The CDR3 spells CASSQGRGARETQYF. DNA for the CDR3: TGCGCCAGCAGCCAAGGTCGGGGGGCGAGGGAGACCCAGTACTTC.

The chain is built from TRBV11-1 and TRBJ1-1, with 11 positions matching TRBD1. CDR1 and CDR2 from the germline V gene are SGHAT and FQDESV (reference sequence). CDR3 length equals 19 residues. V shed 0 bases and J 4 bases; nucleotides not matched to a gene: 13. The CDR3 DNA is TGTGCCAGCAGCTTAGCGCGAAGGACAGGGGGCGCGACCGGCACTGAAGCTTTCTTT. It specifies CASSLARRTGGATGTEAFF.

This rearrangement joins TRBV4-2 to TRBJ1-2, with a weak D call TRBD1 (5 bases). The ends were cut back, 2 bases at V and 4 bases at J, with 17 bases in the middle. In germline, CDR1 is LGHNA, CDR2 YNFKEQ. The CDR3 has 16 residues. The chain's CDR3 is CASSQPTAGLSYGYTF. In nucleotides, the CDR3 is TGTGCCAGCAGCCAACCAACCGCGGGACTTAGCTATGGCTACACCTTC.

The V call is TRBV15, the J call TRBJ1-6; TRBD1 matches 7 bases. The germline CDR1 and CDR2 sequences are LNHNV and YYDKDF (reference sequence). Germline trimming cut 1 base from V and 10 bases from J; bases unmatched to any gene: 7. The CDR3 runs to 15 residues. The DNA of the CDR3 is TGTGCCACCAGCAGAGTTGACAGGGAAGGATCACCCCTCCACTTT. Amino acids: CATSRVDREGSPLHF.

CDR3 region: CASSAGGDTQYF. The CDR3 DNA reads as TGCGCCAGCAGCGCCGGGGGGGATACGCAGTATTTT. The chain couples TRBV5-1 to TRBJ2-3; TRBD2 matches at 7 bases. From germline, CDR1 is SGHRS and CDR2 YFSETQ. The CDR3 is 12 residues long. The V segment lost 4 bases and the J segment 6 bases; nucleotides outside the gene matches: 2.

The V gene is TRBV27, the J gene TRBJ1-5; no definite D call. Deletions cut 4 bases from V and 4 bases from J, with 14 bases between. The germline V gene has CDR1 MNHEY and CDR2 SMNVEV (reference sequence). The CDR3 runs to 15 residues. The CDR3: CASSYSGSPNQPQHF. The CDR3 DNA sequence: TGTGCCAGCAGTTATTCAGGATCCCCAAATCAGCCCCAGCATTTT.